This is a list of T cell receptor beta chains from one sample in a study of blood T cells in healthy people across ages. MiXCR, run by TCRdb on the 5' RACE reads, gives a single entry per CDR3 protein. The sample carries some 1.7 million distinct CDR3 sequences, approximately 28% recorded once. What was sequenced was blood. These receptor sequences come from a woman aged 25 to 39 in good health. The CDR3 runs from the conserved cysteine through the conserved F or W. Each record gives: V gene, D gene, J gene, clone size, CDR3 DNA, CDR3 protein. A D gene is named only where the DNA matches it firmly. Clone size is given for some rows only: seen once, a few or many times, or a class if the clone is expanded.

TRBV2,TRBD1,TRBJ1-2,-,TGTGCCAGCCTAGACAGGGGCGGTGGCTACACCTTC,CASLDRGGGYTF
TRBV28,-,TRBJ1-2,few,TGTGCCAGCAGGACGGTGGACAGCTTGGGCTACACCTTC,CASRTVDSLGYTF
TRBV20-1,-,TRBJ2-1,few,TGCAGTGCCCCGGACAGTCAATTCTCCTACAATGAGCAGTTCTTC,CSAPDSQFSYNEQFF
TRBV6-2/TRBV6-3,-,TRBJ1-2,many,TGTGCCAGCAGTTACACCAGTTATGGCTACACCTTC,CASSYTSYGYTF
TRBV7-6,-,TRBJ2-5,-,TGTGCCAGCAGCTTATTTTTCAGCTCAGACGACAGGCCGGAAGGAGAGACCCAGTACTTC,CASSLFFSSDDRPEGETQYF
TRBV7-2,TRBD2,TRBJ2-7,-,TGTGCCAGCAGCTTAGGGGGGGGACTAGGGTACGAGCAGTACTTC,CASSLGGGLGYEQYF
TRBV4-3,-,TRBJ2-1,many,TGCGCCAGCAGCCTAAGTAGGGCTTCAAATGAGCAGTTCTTC,CASSLSRASNEQFF
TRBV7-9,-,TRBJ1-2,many,TGTGCCAGCAGCTTACGAGGGGCACGGGGCTACACCTTC,CASSLRGARGYTF
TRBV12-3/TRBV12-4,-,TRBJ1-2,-,TGTGCCAGCAGGATGGGACCGGACCTCTATGGCTACACCTTC,CASRMGPDLYGYTF
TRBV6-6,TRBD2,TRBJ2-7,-,TGTGCCAGCAGTTACCTAGCGGGGGTGTCCTACGAGCAGTACTTC,CASSYLAGVSYEQYF
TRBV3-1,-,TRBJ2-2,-,TGTGCCAGCAGCCTCCGCCCCGACGGCCCGGGGGAGCTGTTTTTT,CASSLRPDGPGELFF
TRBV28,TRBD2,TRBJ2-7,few,TGTGCCAGCATCAACGGACTAGCGGGGTCCTCCTACGAGCAGTACTTC,CASINGLAGSSYEQYF
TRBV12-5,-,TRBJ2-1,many,TGTGCTAGTGGTTTGGGATACAATGAGCAGTTCTTC,CASGLGYNEQFF
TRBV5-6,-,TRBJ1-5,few,TGTGTCAGCAGCTTGGGGGGGGCAAATCAGCCCCAGCATTTT,CVSSLGGANQPQHF
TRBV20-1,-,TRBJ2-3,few,TGCAGTGCCGAAGTTCTGGGGGGCCCAGATACGCAGTATTTT,CSAEVLGGPDTQYF
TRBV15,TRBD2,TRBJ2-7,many,TGTGCCACCAGCTTAAGCGGGATTCGGGACGAGCAGTACTTC,CATSLSGIRDEQYF
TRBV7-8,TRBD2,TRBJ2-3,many,TGTGCCAGCAGCTTATCTAGCGGGAGAGTCACAGATACGCAGTATTTT,CASSLSSGRVTDTQYF
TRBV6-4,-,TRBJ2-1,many,TGTGCCAGCAGTGAGTCCCCAGCTTCCTCCTACAATGAGCAGTTCTTC,CASSESPASSYNEQFF
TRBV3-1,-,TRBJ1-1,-,TGTGCCAGCAGCCAACCGGATACTGAAGCTTTCTTT,CASSQPDTEAFF
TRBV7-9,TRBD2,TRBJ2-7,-,TGTGCCAGCAGCCATACTGGGCGGGAGGACGAGCAGTACTTC,CASSHTGREDEQYF
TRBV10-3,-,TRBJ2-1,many,TGTGCCATCAGCGCCGGGACACAAGCTAATGAGCAGTTCTTC,CAISAGTQANEQFF
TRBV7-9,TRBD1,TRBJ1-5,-,TGTGCCAGCAGCATCGGGACAGGGGGCTATCAGCCCCAGCATTTT,CASSIGTGGYQPQHF
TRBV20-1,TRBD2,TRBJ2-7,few,TGCAGTGCTACCTCTGGACTAGCGGGACCCCCCTACGAGCAGTACTTC,CSATSGLAGPPYEQYF
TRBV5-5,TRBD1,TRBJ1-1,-,TGTGCCAGCAGCTTACAGGGGTGGGTGAACACTGAAGCTTTCTTT,CASSLQGWVNTEAFF
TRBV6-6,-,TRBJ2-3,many,TGTGCCAGCAGAGGACCCGAGGATACGCAGTATTTT,CASRGPEDTQYF
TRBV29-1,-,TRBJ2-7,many,TGCAGCGTTCGCCCAGGGTCTGGCGAGCAGTACTTC,CSVRPGSGEQYF
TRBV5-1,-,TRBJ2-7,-,TGCGCCAGCAGCAGCTTGTCAGGGGCCTACGAGCAGTACTTC,CASSSLSGAYEQYF
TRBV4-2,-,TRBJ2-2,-,TGTGCCAGCAGCACAGGACTACCGCGGTACGGGGAGCTGTTTTTT,CASSTGLPRYGELFF
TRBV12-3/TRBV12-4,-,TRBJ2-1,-,TGTGCCAGCAGTTCCCCGAGCGAGAGCTCCTACAATGAGCAGTTCTTC,CASSSPSESSYNEQFF
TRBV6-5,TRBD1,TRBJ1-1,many,TGTGCCAGCAGCCAGGGGGAGTTGAACACTGAAGCTTTCTTT,CASSQGELNTEAFF
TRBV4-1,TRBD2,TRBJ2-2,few,TGCGCCAGCAGCCAAGATCGAGCGGGGTACACCGGGGAGCTGTTTTTT,CASSQDRAGYTGELFF
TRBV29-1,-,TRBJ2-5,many,TGCAGCGCTAACCGGGACGGAGGGGAGACCCAGTACTTC,CSANRDGGETQYF
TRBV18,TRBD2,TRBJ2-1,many,TGTGCCAGCAGCTCCCTTGCGGGAGGTGCTAATGAGCAGTTCTTC,CASSSLAGGANEQFF
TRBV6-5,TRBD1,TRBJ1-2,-,TGTGCCAGCAGTTCATTGGACAGGGCCGGCTACACCTTC,CASSSLDRAGYTF
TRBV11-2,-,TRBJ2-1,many,TGTGCCAGCAGCTTAGATTATCGGTATGAGCAGTTCTTC,CASSLDYRYEQFF
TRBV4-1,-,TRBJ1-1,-,TGCGCCAGCAGCCCTTGGACGGGGACGAACACTGAAGCTTTCTTT,CASSPWTGTNTEAFF
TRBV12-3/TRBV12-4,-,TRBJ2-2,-,TGTGCCAGCAGTCGAAAGGGGGCGAACACCGGGGAGCTGTTTTTT,CASSRKGANTGELFF
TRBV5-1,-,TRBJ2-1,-,TGCGCCAGCAGCTTGGTCTCTCAGGGGAATGAGCAGTTCTTC,CASSLVSQGNEQFF
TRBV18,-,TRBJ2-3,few,TGTGCCAGCTCAGAGGAGGGAGGCACAGATACGCAGTATTTT,CASSEEGGTDTQYF
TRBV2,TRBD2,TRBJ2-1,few,TGTGCCAGCAGACGACTAGCGAGGGGCCCCAATGAGCAGTTCTTC,CASRRLARGPNEQFF
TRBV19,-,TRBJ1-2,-,TGTGCCAGTACCATGACGGAGTATGGCTACACCTTC,CASTMTEYGYTF
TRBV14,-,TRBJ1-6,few,TGTGCCAGCAGCCGCGACCAGGGGTTTCCCCTCCACTTT,CASSRDQGFPLHF
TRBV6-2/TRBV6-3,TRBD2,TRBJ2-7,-,TGTGCCAGCAGATTACTAGCGGTTACGTCCTACGAGCAGTACTTC,CASRLLAVTSYEQYF
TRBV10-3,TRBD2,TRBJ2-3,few,TGTGCCATCAGTGATGGTAGCGGGGGGTTTTTCACAGATACGCAGTATTTT,CAISDGSGGFFTDTQYF
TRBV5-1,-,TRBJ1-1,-,TGCGCCAGCAGCTTGGTCGGAGGGAATGCTTTCTTT,CASSLVGGNAFF
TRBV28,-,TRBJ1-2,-,TGTGCCACCCTCCGCTATGGCTACACCTTC,CATLRYGYTF
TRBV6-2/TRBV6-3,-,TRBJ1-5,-,TGTGCCAGCAGTTACCTGGAGAGCAATCAGCCCCAGCATTTT,CASSYLESNQPQHF
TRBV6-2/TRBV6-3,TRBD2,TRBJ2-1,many,TGTGCCAGCAGTTACTCGAAGGGACTAGCGGGAGGTAGCTACAATGAGCAGTTCTTC,CASSYSKGLAGGSYNEQFF
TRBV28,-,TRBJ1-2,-,TGTGCCAGCAGTTTATTTGAGCCCACGGGCTACACCTTC,CASSLFEPTGYTF
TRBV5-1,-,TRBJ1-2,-,TGCGCCAGCAGCTCATTCGAGGGGGACTATGGCTACACCTTC,CASSSFEGDYGYTF
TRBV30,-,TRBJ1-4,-,TGTGCCTGGTCCGGGACCTGGGAAGAAAAACTGTTTTTT,CAWSGTWEEKLFF
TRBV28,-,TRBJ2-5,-,TGTGCCAGCAGGTTGGGACACCAAGAGACCCAGTACTTC,CASRLGHQETQYF
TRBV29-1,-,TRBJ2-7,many,TGCAGCGTCTCAGGGGTAAAGGAATGGGAGCAGTACTTC,CSVSGVKEWEQYF
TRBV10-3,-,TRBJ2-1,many,TGTGCCATCAGTGACAGGGCCTCCTACAATGAGCAGTTCTTC,CAISDRASYNEQFF
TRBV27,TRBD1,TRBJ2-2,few,TGTGCCAGCAGAAACAGGGACAGGGACACCGGGGAGCTGTTTTTT,CASRNRDRDTGELFF
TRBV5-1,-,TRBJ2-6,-,TGCGCCAGCAGCTTCGAAAGGCCTGGGGCCAACGTCCTGACTTTC,CASSFERPGANVLTF
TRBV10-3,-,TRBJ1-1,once,TGTGCCATCGGTGAGTACGAAGTGCGGTCCACTGAAGCTTTCTTT,CAIGEYEVRSTEAFF
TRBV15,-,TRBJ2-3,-,TGTACCATCTCGGATACGCAGTATTTT,CTISDTQYF
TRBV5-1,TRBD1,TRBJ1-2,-,TGCGCCAGCAGCCTAGGGACAGGCTTAAACTATGGCTACACCTTC,CASSLGTGLNYGYTF
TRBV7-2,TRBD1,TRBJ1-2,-,TGTGCCAGCAGCTCGGACAGGGCGGCAAATGGTGGCTACACCTTC,CASSSDRAANGGYTF